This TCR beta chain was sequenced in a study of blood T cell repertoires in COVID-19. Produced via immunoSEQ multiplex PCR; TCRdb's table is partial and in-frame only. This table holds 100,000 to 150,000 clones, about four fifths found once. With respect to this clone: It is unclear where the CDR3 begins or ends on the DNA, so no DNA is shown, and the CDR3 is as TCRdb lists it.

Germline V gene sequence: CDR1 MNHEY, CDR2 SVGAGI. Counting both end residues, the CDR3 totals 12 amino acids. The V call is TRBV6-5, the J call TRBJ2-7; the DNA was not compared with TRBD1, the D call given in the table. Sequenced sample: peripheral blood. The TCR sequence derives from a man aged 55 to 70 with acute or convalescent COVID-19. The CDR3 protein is CASILDRGEQYF.